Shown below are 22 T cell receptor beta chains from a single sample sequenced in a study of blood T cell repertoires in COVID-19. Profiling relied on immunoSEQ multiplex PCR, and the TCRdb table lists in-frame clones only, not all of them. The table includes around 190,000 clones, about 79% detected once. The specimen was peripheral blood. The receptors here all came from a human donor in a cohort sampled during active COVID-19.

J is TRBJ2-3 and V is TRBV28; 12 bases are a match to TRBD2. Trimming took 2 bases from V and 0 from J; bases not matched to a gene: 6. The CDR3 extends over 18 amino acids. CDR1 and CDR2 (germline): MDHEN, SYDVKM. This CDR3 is CASSLGLAGTFSTDTQYF. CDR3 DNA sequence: TGTGCCAGCAGTTTAGGACTAGCGGGAACCTTTAGCACAGATACGCAGTATTTT.

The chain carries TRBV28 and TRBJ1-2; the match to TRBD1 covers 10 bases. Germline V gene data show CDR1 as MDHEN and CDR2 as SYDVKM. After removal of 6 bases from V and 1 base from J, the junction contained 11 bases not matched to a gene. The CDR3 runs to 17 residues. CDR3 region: CASRSTGTGANNYGYTF. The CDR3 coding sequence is TGTGCCAGCAGATCAACCGGGACAGGGGCTAATAACTATGGCTACACCTTC.

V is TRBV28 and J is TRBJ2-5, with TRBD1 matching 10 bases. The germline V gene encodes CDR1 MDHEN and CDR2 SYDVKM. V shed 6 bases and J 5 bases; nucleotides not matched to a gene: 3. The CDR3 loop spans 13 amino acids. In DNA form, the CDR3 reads TGTGCCAGCAGGGGGACAGGGGTCGAGACCCAGTACTTC. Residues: CASRGTGVETQYF. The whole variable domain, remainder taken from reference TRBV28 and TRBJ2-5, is DVKVTQSSRYLVKRTGEKVFLECVQDMDHENMFWYRQDPGLGLRLIYFSYDVKMKEKGDIPEGYSVSREKKERFSLILESASTNQTSMYLCASRGTGVETQYFGPGTRLLVL.

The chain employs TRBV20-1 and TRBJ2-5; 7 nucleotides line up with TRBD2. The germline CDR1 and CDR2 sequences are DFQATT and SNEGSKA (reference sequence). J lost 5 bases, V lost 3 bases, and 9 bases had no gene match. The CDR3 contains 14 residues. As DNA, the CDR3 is TGCAGTGCTAGTGGGGACTACCTGGGGGAGACCCAGTACTTC. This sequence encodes CSASGDYLGETQYF.

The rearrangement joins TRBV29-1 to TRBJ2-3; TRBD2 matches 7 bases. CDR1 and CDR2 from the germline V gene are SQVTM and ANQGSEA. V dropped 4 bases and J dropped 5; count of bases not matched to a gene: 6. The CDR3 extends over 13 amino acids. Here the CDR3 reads CSVGSGSEDTQYF. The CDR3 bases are TGCAGCGTTGGTAGCGGGTCGGAAGATACGCAGTATTTT.

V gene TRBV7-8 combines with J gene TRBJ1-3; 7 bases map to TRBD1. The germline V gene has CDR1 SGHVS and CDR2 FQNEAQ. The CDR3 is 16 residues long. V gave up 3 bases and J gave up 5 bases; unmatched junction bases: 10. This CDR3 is CASSFPFGTERNTIYF. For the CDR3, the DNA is TGTGCCAGCAGCTTTCCCTTCGGGACAGAAAGAAACACCATATATTTT.

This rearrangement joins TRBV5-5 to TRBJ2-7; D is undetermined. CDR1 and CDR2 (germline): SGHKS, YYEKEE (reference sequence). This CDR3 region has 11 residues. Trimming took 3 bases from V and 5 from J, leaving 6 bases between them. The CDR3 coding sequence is TGTGCCAGCAGCTGGGCGAACGAGCAGTACTTC. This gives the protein CASSWANEQYF.

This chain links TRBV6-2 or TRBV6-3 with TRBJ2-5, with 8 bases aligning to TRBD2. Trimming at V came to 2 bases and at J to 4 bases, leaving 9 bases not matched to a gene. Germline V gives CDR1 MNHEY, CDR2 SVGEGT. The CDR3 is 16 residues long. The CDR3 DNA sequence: TGTGCCAGCAGTTACATCGGGCTAGCGGGCGGAGAGACCCAGTACTTC. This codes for CASSYIGLAGGETQYF.

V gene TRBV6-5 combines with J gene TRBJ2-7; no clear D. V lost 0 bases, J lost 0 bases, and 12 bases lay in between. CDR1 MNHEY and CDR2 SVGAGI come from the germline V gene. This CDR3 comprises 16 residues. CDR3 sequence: CASSYSSGRVSYEQYF. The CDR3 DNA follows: TGTGCCAGCAGTTACTCGAGTGGCCGGGTCTCCTACGAGCAGTACTTC.

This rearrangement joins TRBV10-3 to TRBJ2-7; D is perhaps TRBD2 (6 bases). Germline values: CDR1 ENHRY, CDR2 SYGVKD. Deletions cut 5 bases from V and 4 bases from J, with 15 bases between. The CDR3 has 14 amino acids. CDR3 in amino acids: CAISWDLMTYEQYF. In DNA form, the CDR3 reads TGTGCCATCAGTTGGGACTTGATGACTTACGAGCAGTACTTC.

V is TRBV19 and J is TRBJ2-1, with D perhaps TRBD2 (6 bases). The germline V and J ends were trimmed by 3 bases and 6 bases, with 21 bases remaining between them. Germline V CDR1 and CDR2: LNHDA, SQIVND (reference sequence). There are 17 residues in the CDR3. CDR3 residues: CASSIVLRGRSSNEQFF. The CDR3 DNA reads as TGTGCCAGTAGTATCGTCTTGCGGGGACGATCGAGCAATGAGCAGTTCTTC. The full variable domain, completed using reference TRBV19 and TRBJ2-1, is DGGITQSPKYLFRKEGQNVTLSCEQNLNHDAMYWYRQDPGQGLRLIYYSQIVNDFQKGDIAEGYSVSREKKESFPLTVTSAQKNPTAFYLCASSIVLRGRSSNEQFFGPGTRLTVL.

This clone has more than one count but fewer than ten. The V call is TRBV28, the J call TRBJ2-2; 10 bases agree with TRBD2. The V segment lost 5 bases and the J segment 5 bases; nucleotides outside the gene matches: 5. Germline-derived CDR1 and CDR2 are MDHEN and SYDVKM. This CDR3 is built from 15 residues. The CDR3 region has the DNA TGTGCCAGCAGTCCAGCGGGAGGGCCGACCGGGGAGCTGTTTTTT. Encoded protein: CASSPAGGPTGELFF.

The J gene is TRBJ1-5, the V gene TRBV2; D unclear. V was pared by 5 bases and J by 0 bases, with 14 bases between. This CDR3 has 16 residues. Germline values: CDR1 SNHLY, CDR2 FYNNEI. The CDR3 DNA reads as TGTGCCAGCAGTTCGAGTTATGGTATTAGCAATCAGCCCCAGCATTTT. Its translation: CASSSSYGISNQPQHF.

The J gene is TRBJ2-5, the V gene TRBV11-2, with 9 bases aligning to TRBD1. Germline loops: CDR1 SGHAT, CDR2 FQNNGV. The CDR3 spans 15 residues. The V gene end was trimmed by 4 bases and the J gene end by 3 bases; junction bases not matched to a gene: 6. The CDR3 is CASSSSRDREETQYF. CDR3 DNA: TGTGCCAGCAGCTCCTCCCGGGACAGGGAAGAGACCCAGTACTTC. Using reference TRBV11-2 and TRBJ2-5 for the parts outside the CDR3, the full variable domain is EAGVAQSPRYKIIEKRQSVAFWCNPISGHATLYWYQQILGQGPKLLIQFQNNGVVDDSQLPKDRFSAERLKGVDSTLKIQPAKLEDSAVYLCASSSSRDREETQYFGPGTRLLVL.

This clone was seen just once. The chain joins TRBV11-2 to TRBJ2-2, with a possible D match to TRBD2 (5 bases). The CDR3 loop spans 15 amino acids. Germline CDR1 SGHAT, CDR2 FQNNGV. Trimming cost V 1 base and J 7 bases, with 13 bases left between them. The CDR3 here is CASSLGAIRGGELFF. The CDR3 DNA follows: TGTGCCAGCAGCTTAGGGGCCATCCGGGGCGGGGAGCTGTTTTTT.

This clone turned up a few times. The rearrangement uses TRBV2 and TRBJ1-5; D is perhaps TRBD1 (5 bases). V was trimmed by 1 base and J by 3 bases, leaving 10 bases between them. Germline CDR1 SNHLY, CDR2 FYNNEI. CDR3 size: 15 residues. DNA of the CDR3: TGTGCCAGCAGTGAAGAGTGGACACCCAATCAGCCCCAGCATTTT. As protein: CASSEEWTPNQPQHF.

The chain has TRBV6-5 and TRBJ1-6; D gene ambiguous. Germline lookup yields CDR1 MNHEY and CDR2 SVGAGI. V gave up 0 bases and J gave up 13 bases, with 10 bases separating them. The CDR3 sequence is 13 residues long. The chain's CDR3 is CASSYSRVEPLHF. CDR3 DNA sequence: TGTGCCAGCAGTTACTCGAGGGTGGAGCCCCTCCACTTT.

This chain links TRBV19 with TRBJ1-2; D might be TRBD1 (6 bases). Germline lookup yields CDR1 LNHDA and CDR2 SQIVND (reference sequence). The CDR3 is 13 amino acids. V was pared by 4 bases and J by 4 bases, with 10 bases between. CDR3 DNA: TGTGCCAGTAGTAGTGGACAGCCCTATGGCTACACCTTC. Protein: CASSSGQPYGYTF.

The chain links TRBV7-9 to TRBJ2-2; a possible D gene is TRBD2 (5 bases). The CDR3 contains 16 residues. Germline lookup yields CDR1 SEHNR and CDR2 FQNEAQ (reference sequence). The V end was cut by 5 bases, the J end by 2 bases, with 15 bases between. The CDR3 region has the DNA TGTGCCAGCAGCCCACGGGGTAGCGCTAACACCGGGGAGCTGTTTTTT. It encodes CASSPRGSANTGELFF.

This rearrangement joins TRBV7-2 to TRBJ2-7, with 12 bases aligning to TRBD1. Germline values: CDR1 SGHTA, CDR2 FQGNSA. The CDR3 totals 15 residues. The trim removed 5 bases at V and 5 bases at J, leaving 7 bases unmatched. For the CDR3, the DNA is TGTGCCAGCAGCGAACCGGGACAGGGGGCACACGAGCAGTACTTC. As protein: CASSEPGQGAHEQYF.

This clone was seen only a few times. CDR3 residues: CASSSGTLGNTIYF. CDR3 nucleotides: TGTGCCAGCAGCTCCGGGACACTCGGAAACACCATATATTTT. The chain is built from TRBV11-3 and TRBJ1-3, with D maybe TRBD1 (6 bases). V gave up 4 bases and J gave up 4 bases, with 11 bases separating them. This CDR3 has 14 amino acids. Germline loops: CDR1 SGHNT, CDR2 YENEEA.

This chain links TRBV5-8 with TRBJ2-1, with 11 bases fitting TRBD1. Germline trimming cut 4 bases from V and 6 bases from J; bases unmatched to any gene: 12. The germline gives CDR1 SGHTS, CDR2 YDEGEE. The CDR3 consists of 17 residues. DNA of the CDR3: TGTGCCAGCAGCCCAAGGATTGGACAGGGGGCTCGCAATGAGCAGTTCTTC. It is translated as CASSPRIGQGARNEQFF.